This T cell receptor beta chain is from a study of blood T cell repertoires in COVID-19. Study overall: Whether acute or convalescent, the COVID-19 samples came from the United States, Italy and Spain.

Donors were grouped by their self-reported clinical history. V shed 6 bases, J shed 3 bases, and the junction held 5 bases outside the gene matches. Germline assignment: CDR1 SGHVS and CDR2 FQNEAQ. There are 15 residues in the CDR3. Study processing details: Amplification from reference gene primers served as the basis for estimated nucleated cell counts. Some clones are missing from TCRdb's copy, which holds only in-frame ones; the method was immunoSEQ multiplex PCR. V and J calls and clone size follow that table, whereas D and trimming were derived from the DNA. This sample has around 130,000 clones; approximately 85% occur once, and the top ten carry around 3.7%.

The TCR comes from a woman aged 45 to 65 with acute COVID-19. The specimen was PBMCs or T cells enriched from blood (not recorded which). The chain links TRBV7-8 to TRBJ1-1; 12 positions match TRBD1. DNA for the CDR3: TGTGCCAGCAGGAGGGACAGGGGGCAGTACACTGAAGCTTTCTTT. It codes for CASRRDRGQYTEAFF.